This TCR beta chain was sequenced in a study of PD-L1 blockade in urothelial cancer. V lost 0 bases, J lost 8 bases, and 12 bases lay in between. Germline CDR1 and CDR2: SGHRS and YFSETQ. The CDR3 loop spans 15 amino acids. Time point meaning: peripheral blood 6 weeks after treatment start. Assay used: immunoSEQ multiplex PCR; TCRdb lists only in-frame clones, some missing. The data show about 45,000 clones, approximately 83% seen once. This specimen was PBMCs, taken around atezolizumab (anti-PD-L1) treatment. The clonotype comes from a man between 60 and 70 years old with urothelial cancer. V and J are TRBV5-1 and TRBJ1-6; D is unclear. Written as DNA, the CDR3 is TGCGCCAGCAGCTTGGATGGCCCCGAGGATTCACCCCTCCACTTT. It encodes CASSLDGPEDSPLHF.